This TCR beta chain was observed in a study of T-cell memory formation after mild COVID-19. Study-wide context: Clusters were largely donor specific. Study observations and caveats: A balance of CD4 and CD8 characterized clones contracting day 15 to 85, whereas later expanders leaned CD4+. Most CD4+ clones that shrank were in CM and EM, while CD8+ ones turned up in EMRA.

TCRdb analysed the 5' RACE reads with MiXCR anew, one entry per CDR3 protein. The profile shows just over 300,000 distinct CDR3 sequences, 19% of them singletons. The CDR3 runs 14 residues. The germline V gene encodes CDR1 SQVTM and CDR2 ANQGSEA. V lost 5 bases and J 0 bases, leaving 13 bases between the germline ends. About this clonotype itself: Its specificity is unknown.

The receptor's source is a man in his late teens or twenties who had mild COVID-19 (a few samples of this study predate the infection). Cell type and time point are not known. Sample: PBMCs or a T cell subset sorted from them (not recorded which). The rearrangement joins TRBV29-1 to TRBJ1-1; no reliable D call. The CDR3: CSVTGRVMNTEAFF. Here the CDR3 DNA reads TGCAGCGTTACGGGGAGGGTTATGAACACTGAAGCTTTCTTT.